What follows describes a single T cell receptor (beta chain). It was during active infection that Seattle patients were enrolled and then longitudinally followed. The data were taken from a study of blood T cell repertoires in COVID-19. Study as a whole: Researchers got acute and convalescent COVID-19 samples from the United States, Italy and Spain. Sources were T cells, B-cell-depleted T cells, or PBMCs; the material itself was cDNA or gDNA.

The ends were cut back, 4 bases at V and 4 bases at J, with 11 bases in the middle. The length of the CDR3 is 13 residues. The germline CDR1 and CDR2 sequences are SQVTM and ANQGSEA. In the authors' workflow: Nucleated cell number was recorded as an estimate derived from reference gene primer amplification. Method: immunoSEQ multiplex PCR; TCRdb's copy keeps in-frame clones and lacks some. V and J calls and clone size are copied from that table; D and trimming were computed from the DNA. Of 250,000 to 300,000 clones in the sample, approximately 88% were seen once. The J gene is TRBJ1-5, the V gene TRBV29-1; possible D gene TRBD1, 5 bases. The sample taken for sequencing was peripheral blood. The sequence came from a woman in her 70s with COVID-19, enrolled during active disease. CDR3 loop: CSVARGENQPQHF. CDR3 bases: TGCAGCGTTGCACGGGGGGAGAATCAGCCCCAGCATTTT.